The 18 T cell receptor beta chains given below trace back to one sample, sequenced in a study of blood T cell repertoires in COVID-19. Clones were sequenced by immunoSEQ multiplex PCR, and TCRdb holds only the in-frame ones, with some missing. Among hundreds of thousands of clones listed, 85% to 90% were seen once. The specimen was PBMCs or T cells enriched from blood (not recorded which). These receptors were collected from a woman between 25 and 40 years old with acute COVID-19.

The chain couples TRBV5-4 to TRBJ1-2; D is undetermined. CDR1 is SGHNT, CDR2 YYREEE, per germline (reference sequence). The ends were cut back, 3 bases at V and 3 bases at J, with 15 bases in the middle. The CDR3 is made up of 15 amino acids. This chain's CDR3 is CASSSELASDYGYTF. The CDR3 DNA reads TGTGCCAGCAGCTCGGAACTAGCGAGTGACTATGGCTACACCTTC. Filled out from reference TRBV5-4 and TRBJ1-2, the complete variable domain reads ETGVTQSPTHLIKTRGQQVTLRCSSQSGHNTVSWYQQALGQGPQFIFQYYREEENGRGNFPPRFSGLQFPNYSSELNVNALELDDSALYLCASSSELASDYGYTFGSGTRLTVV.

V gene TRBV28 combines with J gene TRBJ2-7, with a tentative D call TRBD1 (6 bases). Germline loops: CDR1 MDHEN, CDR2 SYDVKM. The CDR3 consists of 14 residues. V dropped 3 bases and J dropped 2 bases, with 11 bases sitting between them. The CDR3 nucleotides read TGTGCCAGCAGTTTTACCGGGACAACCTACGAGCAGTACTTC. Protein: CASSFTGTTYEQYF.

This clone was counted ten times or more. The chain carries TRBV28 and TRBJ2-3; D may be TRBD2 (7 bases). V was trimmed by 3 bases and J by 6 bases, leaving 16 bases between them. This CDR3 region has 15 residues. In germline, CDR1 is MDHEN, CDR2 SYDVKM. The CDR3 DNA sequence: TGTGCCAGCAGTTTTGATTTCGGGGGGCGGGATACGCAGTATTTT. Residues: CASSFDFGGRDTQYF.

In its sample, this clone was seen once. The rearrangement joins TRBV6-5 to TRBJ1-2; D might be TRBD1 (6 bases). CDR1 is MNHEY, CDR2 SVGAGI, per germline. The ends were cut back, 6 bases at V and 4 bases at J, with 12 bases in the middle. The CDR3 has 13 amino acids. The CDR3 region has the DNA TGTGCCAGCAGCGCGCAGGGGTTCTATGGCTACACCTTC. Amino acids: CASSAQGFYGYTF.

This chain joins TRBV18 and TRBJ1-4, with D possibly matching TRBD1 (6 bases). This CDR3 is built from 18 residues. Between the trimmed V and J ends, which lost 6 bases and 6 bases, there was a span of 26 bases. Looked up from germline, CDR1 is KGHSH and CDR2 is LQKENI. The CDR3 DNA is TGTGCCAGCTCGCCCACCAACACCGGGACATGGGGATATGAAAAACTGTTTTTT. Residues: CASSPTNTGTWGYEKLFF.

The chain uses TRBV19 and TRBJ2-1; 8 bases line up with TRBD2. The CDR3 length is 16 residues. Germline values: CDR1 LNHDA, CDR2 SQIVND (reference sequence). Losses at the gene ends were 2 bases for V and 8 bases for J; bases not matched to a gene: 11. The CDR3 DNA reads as TGTGCCAGTAGTATACAACGGGGGGGCCGTCGGGATGAGCAGTTCTTC. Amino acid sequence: CASSIQRGGRRDEQFF.

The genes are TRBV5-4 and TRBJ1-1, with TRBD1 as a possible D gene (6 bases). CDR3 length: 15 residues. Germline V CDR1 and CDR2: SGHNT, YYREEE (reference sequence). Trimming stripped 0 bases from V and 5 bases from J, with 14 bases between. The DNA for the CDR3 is TGTGCCAGCAGCTTGGTAGGTGCAGGGGAGACTGAAGCTTTCTTT. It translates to CASSLVGAGETEAFF.

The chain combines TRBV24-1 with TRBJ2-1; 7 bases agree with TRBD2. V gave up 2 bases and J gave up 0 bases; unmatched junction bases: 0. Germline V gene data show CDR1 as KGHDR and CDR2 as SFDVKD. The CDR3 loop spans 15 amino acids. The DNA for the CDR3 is TGTGCCACCAGTGATTGGACTAGCTCCTACAATGAGCAGTTCTTC. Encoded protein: CATSDWTSSYNEQFF.

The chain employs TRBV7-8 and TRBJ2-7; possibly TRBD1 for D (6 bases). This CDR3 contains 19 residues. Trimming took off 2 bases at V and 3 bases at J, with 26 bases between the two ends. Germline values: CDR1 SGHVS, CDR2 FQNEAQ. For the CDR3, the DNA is TGTGCCAGCAGCTTACGTTTCCTCCTCAGGACAGTCATATACTACGAGCAGTACTTC. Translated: CASSLRFLLRTVIYYEQYF.

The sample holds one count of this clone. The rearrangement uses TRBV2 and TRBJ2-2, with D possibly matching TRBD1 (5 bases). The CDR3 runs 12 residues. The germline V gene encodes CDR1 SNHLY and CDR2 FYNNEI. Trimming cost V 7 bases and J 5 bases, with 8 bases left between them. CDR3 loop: CASIDRTGELFF. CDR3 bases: TGTGCCAGCATTGACAGAACCGGGGAGCTGTTTTTT. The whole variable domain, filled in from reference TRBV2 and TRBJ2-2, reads EPEVTQTPSHQVTQMGQEVILRCVPISNHLYFYWYRQILGQKVEFLVSFYNNEISEKSEIFDDQFSVERPDGSNFTLKIRSTKLEDSAMYFCASIDRTGELFFGEGSRLTVL.

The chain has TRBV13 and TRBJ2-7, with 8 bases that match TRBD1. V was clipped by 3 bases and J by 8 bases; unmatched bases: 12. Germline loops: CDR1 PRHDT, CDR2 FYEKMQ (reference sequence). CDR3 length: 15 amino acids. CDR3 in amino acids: CASSFPTRTGTQQYF. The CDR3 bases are TGTGCCAGCAGCTTCCCGACCCGGACAGGGACTCAGCAGTACTTC.

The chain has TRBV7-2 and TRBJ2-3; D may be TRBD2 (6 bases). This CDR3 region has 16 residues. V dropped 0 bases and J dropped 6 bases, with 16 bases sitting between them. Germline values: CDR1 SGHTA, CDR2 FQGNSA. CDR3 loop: CASSLAPAGAGDTQYF. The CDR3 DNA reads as TGTGCCAGCAGCTTAGCTCCAGCCGGGGCGGGGGATACGCAGTATTTT.

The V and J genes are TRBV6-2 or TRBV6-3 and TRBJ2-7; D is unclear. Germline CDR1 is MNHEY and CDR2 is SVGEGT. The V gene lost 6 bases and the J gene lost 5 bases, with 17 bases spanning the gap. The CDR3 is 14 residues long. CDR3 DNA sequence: TGTGCCAGCAGCCTAATCGCGGTGAATGACGAGCAGTACTTC. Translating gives CASSLIAVNDEQYF.

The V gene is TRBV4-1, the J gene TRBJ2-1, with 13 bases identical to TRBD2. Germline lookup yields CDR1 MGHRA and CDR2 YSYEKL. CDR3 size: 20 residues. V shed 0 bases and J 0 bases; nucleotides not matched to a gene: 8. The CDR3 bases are TGCGCCAGCAGCCAAGATCCCGGACTAGCGGGGGTGAGCTCCTACAATGAGCAGTTCTTC. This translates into CASSQDPGLAGVSSYNEQFF.

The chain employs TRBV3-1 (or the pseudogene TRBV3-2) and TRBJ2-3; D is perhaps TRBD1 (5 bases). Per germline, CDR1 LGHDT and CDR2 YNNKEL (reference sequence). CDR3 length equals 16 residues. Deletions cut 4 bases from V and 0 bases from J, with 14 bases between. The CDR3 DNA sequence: TGTGCCAGCAGCCTCCTACAGGATCCTAGCACAGATACGCAGTATTTT. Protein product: CASSLLQDPSTDTQYF.

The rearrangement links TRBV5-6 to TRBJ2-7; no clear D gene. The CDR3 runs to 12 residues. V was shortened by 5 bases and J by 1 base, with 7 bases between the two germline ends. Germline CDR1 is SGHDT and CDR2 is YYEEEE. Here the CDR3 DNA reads TGTGCCAGCAGTGGCAGGTCCTACGAGCAGTACTTC. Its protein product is CASSGRSYEQYF.

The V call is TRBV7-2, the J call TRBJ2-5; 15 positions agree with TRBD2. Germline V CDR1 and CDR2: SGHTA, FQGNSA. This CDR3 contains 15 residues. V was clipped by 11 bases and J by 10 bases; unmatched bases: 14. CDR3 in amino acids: CAGTVPGLAGGLQYF. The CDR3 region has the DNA TGTGCCGGCACCGTACCGGGACTAGCGGGGGGACTCCAGTACTTC.

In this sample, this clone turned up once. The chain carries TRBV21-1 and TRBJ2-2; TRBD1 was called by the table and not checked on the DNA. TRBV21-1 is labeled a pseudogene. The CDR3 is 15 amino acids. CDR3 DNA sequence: TGTGCCAGCAGCGACCGGGACAAATACACCGGGGAGCTGTTTTTT. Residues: CASSDRDKYTGELFF.